Each of the 21 T cell receptor beta chains below was sequenced from the same sample in a study of blood T cells in healthy people across ages. Sample-barcoded 5' priming and a J-beta primer mix drove a second PCR of about 6 to 12 cycles. TCRdb re-called the 5' RACE reads through MiXCR, storing one row per CDR3 protein. This table has some 1.4 million distinct CDR3 sequences, 40% to 50% appearing once. The specimen sequenced was blood. Receptors originate from a woman aged 18-29 years in good health.

The J gene is TRBJ1-5, the V gene TRBV7-9; D ambiguous. The CDR3 contains 13 residues. Trimming took off 7 bases at V and 9 bases at J, with 16 bases between the two ends. Germline CDR1 and CDR2: SEHNR and FQNEAQ (reference sequence). CDR3 sequence reads: CASTEVSATPQHF. The CDR3 DNA follows: TGTGCCAGCACGGAAGTGTCAGCCACGCCCCAGCATTTT. The whole variable domain, remainder taken from reference TRBV7-9 and TRBJ1-5, is DTGVSQNPRHKITKRGQNVTFRCDPISEHNRLYWYRQTLGQGPEFLTYFQNEAQLEKSRLLSDRFSAERPKGSFSTLEIQRTEQGDSAMYLCASTEVSATPQHFGDGTRLSIL.

The chain has TRBV6-5 and TRBJ2-5; 10 bases map to TRBD1. The J call may be wrong; the DNA end is better matched by TRBJ2-7. CDR1 MNHEY and CDR2 SVGAGI come from the germline V gene. CDR3 length: 16 residues. The CDR3 DNA is TGTGCCAGCAGCCCACACCGGGACAGGGGAACCTACGAGCAGTACTTC. Translation gives CASSPHRDRGTYEQYF.

The CDR3 here is CASSSPRGAGQPQHF. For the CDR3, the DNA is TGTGCCAGCAGTTCTCCCCGGGGGGCAGGTCAGCCCCAGCATTTT. This rearrangement joins TRBV6-1 to TRBJ1-5, with a tentative D call TRBD1 (6 bases). Trimming stripped 5 bases from V and 6 bases from J, with 17 bases between. The CDR3 consists of 15 residues. The germline CDR1 and CDR2 sequences are MNHNS and SASEGT.

This clonotype was found a few times. The chain employs TRBV29-1 and TRBJ2-5; no reliable D call. Looked up from germline, CDR1 is SQVTM and CDR2 is ANQGSEA. V was trimmed by 0 bases and J by 2 bases, leaving 10 bases between them. The length of the CDR3 is 14 residues. CDR3 sequence (DNA): TGCAGCGTTGAAGATGTCTGGGTACAAGAGACCCAGTACTTC. This encodes CSVEDVWVQETQYF.

V usage is TRBV7-2 and J usage is TRBJ2-1, with unresolved D. Germline-derived CDR1 and CDR2 are SGHTA and FQGNSA. There are 12 residues in the CDR3. Between the trimmed V and J ends, which lost 2 bases and 7 bases, there was a span of 6 bases. DNA of the CDR3: TGTGCCAGCAGCTTATATCAGAATGAGCAGTTCTTC. Translating gives CASSLYQNEQFF.

This chain links TRBV3-1 with TRBJ2-5, with TRBD2 identical over 10 bases. The V gene's germline CDR1 is LGHDT and CDR2 YNNKEL (reference sequence). V dropped 4 bases and J dropped 7; count of bases not matched to a gene: 6. The CDR3 is 14 residues long. The CDR3 region has the DNA TGTGCCAGCAGCCCCCTAGCGGGAGAGTCGACCCAGTACTTC. This codes for CASSPLAGESTQYF.

This clonotype showed up many times. V and J are TRBV15 and TRBJ2-7, with D possibly being TRBD1 (6 bases). Germline CDR1 and CDR2: LNHNV and YYDKDF (reference sequence). This CDR3 has 15 amino acids. V lost 5 bases and J lost 0, with 14 bases in between. The CDR3 loop reads CATSLEQQGSYEQYF. The DNA of the CDR3 is TGTGCCACCAGCCTGGAACAACAGGGCTCCTACGAGCAGTACTTC.

The chain carries TRBV5-4 and TRBJ2-7; D remains ambiguous. The CDR3 totals 14 residues. Germline loops: CDR1 SGHNT, CDR2 YYREEE (reference sequence). V was shortened by 5 bases and J by 2 bases, with 14 bases between the two germline ends. CDR3: CASSFQTEAYEQYF. In DNA form, the CDR3 reads TGTGCCAGCAGTTTCCAGACTGAAGCCTACGAGCAGTACTTC.

The chain uses TRBV2 and TRBJ2-1, with 10 positions matching TRBD1. CDR3 length: 15 residues. CDR1 SNHLY and CDR2 FYNNEI come from the germline V gene. The ends lost 5 bases at V and 3 bases at J; junction bases unmatched: 4. The CDR3 coding sequence is TGTGCCAGCAGTTTGGACAGGGGGGTCTACAATGAGCAGTTCTTC. It translates to CASSLDRGVYNEQFF.

A few counts support this clonotype. The rearrangement links TRBV10-3 to TRBJ1-2, with 10 bases aligning to TRBD1. This CDR3 has 15 amino acids. Germline lookup yields CDR1 ENHRY and CDR2 SYGVKD. Germline trimming cut 4 bases from V and 6 bases from J; bases unmatched to any gene: 8. The CDR3 reads CAISGMTGGSDGYTF. The CDR3 DNA follows: TGTGCCATCAGTGGGATGACAGGGGGCAGTGATGGCTACACCTTC.

The rearrangement links TRBV12-3 or TRBV12-4 to TRBJ1-4; D is possibly TRBD1 (6 bases). V lost 4 bases and J 6 bases, leaving 15 bases between the germline ends. This CDR3 is built from 15 residues. CDR3 in DNA: TGTGCCAGCAGTTCACAGGGACGTTCTGATGAAAAACTGTTTTTT. Translated, it gives CASSSQGRSDEKLFF.

The CDR3 region is CSVDLGGDVQETQFF. The CDR3 region has the DNA TGCAGCGTTGATCTAGGCGGCGACGTCCAAGAGACCCAGTTCTTC. The rearrangement joins TRBV29-1 to TRBJ2-5; no firm D call. TRBJ2-1 matches the DNA end more closely, so the J call is doubtful. The CDR3 is made up of 15 amino acids. Germline V CDR1 and CDR2: SQVTM, ANQGSEA.

This chain connects TRBV3-1 to TRBJ2-7; 8 bases align to TRBD2. This CDR3 is 17 amino acids long. The junction had 10 bases not matched to a gene; V was cut back by 0 bases and J by 3 bases. Per the germline V gene, CDR1 is LGHDT and CDR2 is YNNKEL (reference sequence). The CDR3: CASSQEIQRETIYEQYF. The CDR3, as DNA: TGTGCCAGCAGCCAAGAGATACAGCGGGAGACCATCTACGAGCAGTACTTC.

The sample holds a few counts of this clonotype. The chain is built from TRBV4-1 and TRBJ2-1; 9 bases line up with TRBD2. Losses at the gene ends were 7 bases for V and 2 bases for J; bases not matched to a gene: 9. Germline CDR1 and CDR2: MGHRA and YSYEKL. This CDR3 spans 16 amino acids. The CDR3 sequence: CASTLAGEPPYNEQFF. The CDR3 nucleotides are TGCGCCAGCACCTTAGCGGGGGAGCCTCCCTACAATGAGCAGTTCTTC.

J is TRBJ2-5 and V is TRBV7-2, with D uncertain. Germline V CDR1 and CDR2: SGHTA, FQGNSA. The CDR3 has 11 amino acids. Deletions cut 3 bases from V and 11 bases from J, with 10 bases between. The CDR3 reads CASSFRRVQYF. CDR3 sequence (DNA): TGTGCCAGCAGCTTTAGACGAGTTCAGTACTTC.

This clonotype was counted between two and nine times. The chain has TRBV10-2 and TRBJ1-2, with D tentatively TRBD1 (5 bases). The CDR3 has 13 amino acids. The V end was cut by 6 bases, the J end by 3 bases, with 11 bases between. From germline, CDR1 is WSHSY and CDR2 SAAADI. CDR3 sequence reads: CASRGETDYGYTF. The CDR3 DNA reads TGCGCCAGCAGAGGGGAGACGGACTATGGCTACACCTTC.

This chain links TRBV4-1 with TRBJ1-4; 7 bases agree with TRBD1. V dropped 1 base and J dropped 8; count of bases not matched to a gene: 7. The length of the CDR3 is 15 residues. Germline lookup yields CDR1 MGHRA and CDR2 YSYEKL. CDR3 sequence reads: CASSQGGGKNEKLFF. CDR3 nucleotide sequence: TGCGCCAGCAGCCAAGGAGGGGGCAAGAACGAAAAACTGTTTTTT.

The V call is TRBV29-1, the J call TRBJ1-5, with D tentatively TRBD1 (5 bases). The CDR3 contains 15 residues. CDR1 and CDR2 from the germline V gene are SQVTM and ANQGSEA. Trimming took off 4 bases at V and 1 base at J, with 14 bases between the two ends. The chain's CDR3 is CSVVESGISNQPQHF. CDR3 bases: TGCAGCGTTGTAGAGTCAGGGATAAGCAATCAGCCCCAGCATTTT.

This chain uses TRBV10-2 with TRBJ2-3; D perhaps matches TRBD2 (5 bases). The germline V gene has CDR1 WSHSY and CDR2 SAAADI. The CDR3 runs 16 residues. Between the trimmed V and J ends, which lost 6 bases and 2 bases, there was a span of 18 bases. The CDR3 protein is CASRGKGAVLTDTQYF. The CDR3 bases are TGCGCCAGCAGGGGGAAGGGAGCGGTCCTCACAGATACGCAGTATTTT.

The gene calls are TRBV3-1 and TRBJ2-7; possibly TRBD2 for D (6 bases). The V gene lost 1 base and the J gene lost 6 bases, with 10 bases spanning the gap. This CDR3 comprises 13 residues. Germline-derived CDR1 and CDR2 are LGHDT and YNNKEL (reference sequence). CDR3 nucleotides: TGTGCCAGCAGCCAAGTTAGTAGCGGCGAGCAGTACTTC. Residues: CASSQVSSGEQYF.

The V gene is TRBV5-1, the J gene TRBJ2-1; 11 nucleotides align to TRBD2. The CDR3 is made up of 21 amino acids. V trimming: 3 bases; J trimming: 7 bases; junction bases outside the gene matches: 24. In germline, CDR1 is SGHRS, CDR2 YFSETQ. The CDR3 is CASSSRTGNRPSLAGENEQFF. The CDR3 nucleotides are TGCGCCAGCAGCTCCCGGACAGGGAATCGTCCTTCACTAGCGGGAGAAAATGAGCAGTTCTTC.